The text below deals with one T cell receptor beta chain. V trimming: 11 bases; J trimming: 4 bases; junction bases outside the gene matches: 5. The CDR3 covers 13 residues. Germline CDR1 MDHEN, CDR2 SYDVKM. This specimen comes from a study of blood T cell repertoires in COVID-19. Study details: Spain, Italy and the United States supplied samples that represented acute and convalescent COVID-19. T cells, B-cell-depleted T cells, or PBMCs provided the cDNA or gDNA that served as material.

In the study's own analysis: Using reference gene primer amplification, nucleated cell counts were estimated. Measured with immunoSEQ multiplex PCR; TCRdb has only the in-frame clones, and not every one. V, J and clone size were drawn from that table, and D and trimming were deduced from the DNA. This table has approximately 300,000 clones, around 92% appearing once. Seattle patients were enrolled while actively infected and followed longitudinally. The TCR sequence derives from a woman in her twenties or thirties with COVID-19, enrolled during active disease. The rearrangement uses TRBV28 and TRBJ2-2; 9 nucleotides line up with TRBD1. Sample: peripheral blood. The CDR3 loop reads CAGRQGVTGELFF. CDR3 DNA: TGTGCCGGAAGACAGGGGGTCACCGGGGAGCTGTTTTTT.